This entry lists 7 T cell receptor beta chains sequenced from one sample in a study of blood T cell repertoires in COVID-19. Profiled with immunoSEQ multiplex PCR; TCRdb holds only in-frame clones, not every one. The sample has approximately 500,000 clones, less than 90% seen once. The specimen sequenced was peripheral blood. The origin of the receptors is a woman aged 45-59 years with COVID-19, enrolled during active disease.

V is TRBV7-8 and J is TRBJ2-7; 8 bases match TRBD1. In germline, CDR1 is SGHVS, CDR2 FQNEAQ. CDR3 length: 14 amino acids. Trimming cost V 5 bases and J 4 bases; bases outside gene matches: 7. For the CDR3, the DNA is TGTGCCAGCAGCCTGGACAGGGAGAGTTACGAGCAGTACTTC. It specifies CASSLDRESYEQYF.

The V and J genes are TRBV5-4 and TRBJ2-2; TRBD2 agrees at 10 bases. Trimming cost V 4 bases and J 4 bases; bases outside gene matches: 7. Per germline, CDR1 SGHNT and CDR2 YYREEE (reference sequence). This CDR3 is 16 amino acids long. The CDR3 reads CASSRERGGVTGELFF. In DNA, the CDR3 is TGTGCCAGCAGCAGAGAGCGGGGGGGTGTCACCGGGGAGCTGTTTTTT.

This clone occurred a few times. The chain couples TRBV18 to TRBJ1-6; maybe TRBD1 (6 bases). The V gene lost 3 bases and the J gene lost 0 bases, with 9 bases spanning the gap. CDR1 is KGHSH and CDR2 is LQKENI in the germline V gene. The CDR3 totals 16 residues. This chain's CDR3 is CASSPDRSSYNSPLHF. As DNA, the CDR3 is TGTGCCAGCTCACCCGACAGGAGCTCCTATAATTCACCCCTCCACTTT.

The genes are TRBV5-4 and TRBJ2-7, with a tentative D call TRBD2 (6 bases). This CDR3 has 14 amino acids. Trimming removed 6 bases from V and 1 base from J, with 14 bases in between. CDR1 is SGHNT and CDR2 is YYREEE in the germline V gene (reference sequence). The CDR3 DNA reads TGTGCCAGCACCCGGGACGCGGGGTCCTACGAGCAGTACTTC. Its translation: CASTRDAGSYEQYF.

The V gene is TRBV15, the J gene TRBJ2-3, with 9 nucleotides matching TRBD2. The CDR3 length is 17 residues. The junction had 10 bases not matched to a gene; V was cut back by 0 bases and J by 6 bases. The germline CDR1 and CDR2 sequences are LNHNV and YYDKDF (reference sequence). CDR3 in DNA: TGTGCCACCAGCAGAGATAACGCGGGGGGGATATGGGATACGCAGTATTTT. Encoded protein: CATSRDNAGGIWDTQYF.

The gene calls are TRBV3-1 (or the pseudogene TRBV3-2) and TRBJ1-2; D perhaps matches TRBD1 (5 bases). Deletions cut 6 bases from V and 2 bases from J, with 16 bases between. The CDR3 consists of 15 residues. From germline, CDR1 is LGHDT and CDR2 YNNKEL (reference sequence). CDR3: CASSHRGIRNYGYTF. The CDR3 DNA follows: TGTGCCAGCAGTCATAGGGGCATTAGGAACTATGGCTACACCTTC.

The J gene is TRBJ1-2, the V gene TRBV7-9; D remains unclear. The CDR3 loop spans 12 amino acids. The germline V gene has CDR1 SEHNR and CDR2 FQNEAQ (reference sequence). V was cut by 3 bases and J by 6 bases, with 8 bases left in between. Here the CDR3 reads CASSFGANGYTF. CDR3 DNA sequence: TGTGCCAGCAGCTTCGGAGCGAATGGCTACACCTTC. Drawing the rest from reference TRBV7-9 and TRBJ1-2, the complete variable domain is DTGVSQNPRHKITKRGQNVTFRCDPISEHNRLYWYRQTLGQGPEFLTYFQNEAQLEKSRLLSDRFSAERPKGSFSTLEIQRTEQGDSAMYLCASSFGANGYTFGSGTRLTVV.